Listed here are 11 T cell receptor beta chains from one sample, sequenced in a study of T cells expressing NK-cell markers. TCRdb re-called the 5' RACE reads, yielding one record per CDR3 amino acid sequence without DNA. The table lists just under 150,000 distinct CDR3 sequences. Sequencing was performed on blood T cells: a sorted CD56 or NKG2C T cell subset, CD4+ or CD8+ T cells, or bulk PBMC T cells (not recorded which). These receptors all come from a young man in good health.

The rearrangement joins TRBV29-1 to TRBJ2-1; the TCRdb call, TRBD1, lacks DNA for checking. Germline V gene lookup returns CDR1 SQVTM and CDR2 ANQGSEA. There are 12 residues in the CDR3. CDR3 sequence: CSVPLKGGEQFF.

The rearrangement joins TRBV29-1 to TRBJ2-5. The CDR3 runs 11 residues. Germline assignment: CDR1 SQVTM and CDR2 ANQGSEA. CDR3 loop: CSVGFGETQYF.

The rearrangement uses TRBV11-2 and TRBJ2-6; TCRdb picks TRBD1, but there is no DNA to check that call. Germline CDR1 is SGHAT and CDR2 is FQNNGV. The CDR3 runs 17 residues. CDR3 in amino acids: CASSSPGQGGGANVLTF.

The chain recombines TRBV4-3 with TRBJ2-7; TCRdb's D call of TRBD2 is untestable without DNA. The CDR3 runs to 15 residues. Germline-derived CDR1 and CDR2 are LGHNA and YSLEER. This chain's CDR3 is CASSQARTSGLEQYF.

The chain recombines TRBV19 with TRBJ2-1; TCRdb indicates TRBD2, and absent DNA this call remains unverified. The CDR3 is 17 residues long. CDR1 is LNHDA, CDR2 SQIVND, per germline (reference sequence). This CDR3 reads CASSTHFREGPYNEQFF.

The V and J genes are TRBV4-2 and TRBJ2-3; there is no DNA to check the TCRdb D call of TRBD1. Germline V gene data show CDR1 as LGHNA and CDR2 as YNFKEQ. The CDR3 is 18 residues long. CDR3 region: CASSQDPGTYTSTDTQYF.

V is TRBV20-1 and J is TRBJ1-6. This CDR3 region has 16 residues. From germline, CDR1 is DFQATT and CDR2 SNEGSKA (reference sequence). This chain's CDR3 is CSARDTVRSLNSPLHF.

V gene TRBV7-7 combines with J gene TRBJ2-3. Germline CDR1 is SSHAT and CDR2 is FNYEAQ (reference sequence). The CDR3 sequence is 13 residues long. This CDR3 is CASSSKPRDTQYF.

The rearrangement joins TRBV4-1 to TRBJ2-1; without DNA, the TCRdb call of TRBD2 cannot be checked. Per germline, CDR1 MGHRA and CDR2 YSYEKL. The CDR3 is 15 amino acids. The CDR3 is CASSQLGGSLGEQFF.

V is TRBV5-1 and J is TRBJ2-2; TCRdb's D call, TRBD1, is unchecked because there is no DNA. The CDR3 extends over 16 amino acids. Germline V gives CDR1 SGHRS, CDR2 YFSETQ. The CDR3 here is CASSLETGPFTGELFF.

This chain joins TRBV14 and TRBJ2-7; TCRdb designates TRBD1, a call that cannot be tested without DNA. CDR1 is SGHDN, CDR2 FVKESK, per germline. The CDR3 spans 14 residues. The CDR3 here is CASSQLGGRNEQYF.